Listed here are 12 T cell receptor beta chains from one sample, sequenced in a study of cytomegalovirus exposure and HLA in healthy donors. PCR used 60 Vbeta primers and 13 Jbeta primers. Profiling relied on immunoSEQ multiplex PCR, and the TCRdb table lists in-frame clones only, not all of them. The sample records approximately 100,000 clones, about 81% being singletons. The specimen sequenced was PBMCs. The receptors were gathered from a man aged 45 to 65 in good health and CMV-seronegative.

The rearrangement joins TRBV28 to TRBJ1-2; no reliable D call. CDR1 is MDHEN, CDR2 SYDVKM, per germline. Deletions cut 1 base from V and 5 bases from J, with 17 bases between. The CDR3 is made up of 16 amino acids. The CDR3 region has the DNA TGTGCCAGCAGTTTATACCCCCGGGCGGGGAAATATGGCTACACCTTC. It specifies CASSLYPRAGKYGYTF.

The chain joins TRBV2 to TRBJ1-1; D is unresolved. The ends were cut back, 2 bases at V and 7 bases at J, with 11 bases in the middle. This CDR3 comprises 13 residues. Germline V gene lookup returns CDR1 SNHLY and CDR2 FYNNEI. CDR3 in amino acids: CASSESMELEAFF. The CDR3 DNA sequence: TGTGCCAGCAGTGAAAGTATGGAGCTTGAAGCTTTCTTT. The variable domain in full, completed from reference TRBV2 and TRBJ1-1, reads EPEVTQTPSHQVTQMGQEVILRCVPISNHLYFYWYRQILGQKVEFLVSFYNNEISEKSEIFDDQFSVERPDGSNFTLKIRSTKLEDSAMYFCASSESMELEAFFGQGTRLTVV.

The rearrangement links TRBV7-2 to TRBJ2-3, with 7 bases that match TRBD2. Germline-derived CDR1 and CDR2 are SGHTA and FQGNSA. The trim removed 6 bases at V and 2 bases at J, leaving 8 bases unmatched. The CDR3 is 15 amino acids. CDR3 sequence (DNA): TGTGCCAGCAGTTTGGGAGGGGCTTCCACAGATACGCAGTATTTT. It specifies CASSLGGASTDTQYF. Full variable domain (missing parts from reference TRBV7-2 and TRBJ2-3): GAGVSQSPSNKVTEKGKDVELRCDPISGHTALYWYRQSLGQGLEFLIYFQGNSAPDKSGLPSDRFSAERTGGSVSTLTIQRTQQEDSAVYLCASSLGGASTDTQYFGPGTRLTVL.

The chain joins TRBV5-1 to TRBJ2-1; TRBD2 is a possible D gene (7 bases). This CDR3 contains 19 residues. The V and J ends lost 2 bases and 2 bases respectively, with 23 bases between them. CDR1 SGHRS and CDR2 YFSETQ come from the germline V gene. CDR3 protein: CASSFRPPYGGPTYNEQFF. CDR3 DNA sequence: TGCGCCAGCAGCTTTCGCCCACCTTACGGGGGGCCCACCTACAATGAGCAGTTCTTC.

V gene TRBV7-2 combines with J gene TRBJ2-3, with 8 bases identical to TRBD2. The V gene's germline CDR1 is SGHTA and CDR2 FQGNSA. V was pared by 5 bases and J by 4 bases, with 5 bases of the junction left unmatched. The CDR3 is 14 residues long. This chain's CDR3 is CASSPGTSPDTQYF. The CDR3, as DNA: TGTGCCAGCAGCCCCGGGACTAGTCCAGATACGCAGTATTTT.

This chain connects TRBV6-1 to TRBJ2-7; 12 bases fit TRBD2. The germline gives CDR1 MNHNS, CDR2 SASEGT. Trimming removed 5 bases from V and 5 bases from J; junction bases left unmatched: 7. This CDR3 region has 15 residues. The CDR3 is CASSPLAGGPHEQYF. CDR3 nucleotide sequence: TGTGCCAGCAGTCCCCTAGCGGGAGGGCCCCACGAGCAGTACTTC.

The chain joins TRBV18 to TRBJ1-1; 9 nucleotides agree with TRBD1. J lost 2 bases, V lost 1 base, and 2 bases had no gene match. This CDR3 spans 15 amino acids. Germline V gene lookup returns CDR1 KGHSH and CDR2 LQKENI. CDR3 in DNA: TGTGCCAGCTCACCACAGGACAGGGGTAACACTGAAGCTTTCTTT. Translating it yields CASSPQDRGNTEAFF.

The rearrangement uses TRBV5-1 and TRBJ2-3, with a tentative D call TRBD2 (5 bases). The germline CDR1 and CDR2 sequences are SGHRS and YFSETQ. V lost 0 bases and J lost 3, with 14 bases in between. This CDR3 is 16 amino acids long. For the CDR3, the DNA is TGCGCCAGCAGCTTGGAGTTCGCGAGCGGTACAGATACGCAGTATTTT. Translating it yields CASSLEFASGTDTQYF.

This clone was seen just once. CDR3 coding DNA: TGTGCCAGCAGCCGAACTAGCGGGGGGGCCAATGAGCAGTTCTTC. Translated, it gives CASSRTSGGANEQFF. The J gene is TRBJ2-1, the V gene TRBV6-5; TRBD2 matches at 13 bases. V shed 6 bases, J shed 6 bases, and the junction held 5 bases outside the gene matches. The CDR3 has 15 residues. Germline assignment: CDR1 MNHEY and CDR2 SVGAGI.

This clone has a single count. The chain recombines TRBV13 with TRBJ2-5; TRBD2 agrees at 7 bases. This CDR3 is 14 amino acids long. Germline CDR1 and CDR2: PRHDT and FYEKMQ (reference sequence). The J segment lost 2 bases and the V segment lost 4 bases, leaving 4 bases of the junction unmatched. CDR3 sequence reads: CASSSLAEQETQYF. CDR3 nucleotide sequence: TGTGCCAGCAGCTCCCTAGCGGAACAAGAGACCCAGTACTTC.

The rearrangement links TRBV5-5 to TRBJ1-2; 7 bases are a match to TRBD1. V lost 4 bases, J lost 0 bases, and 6 bases stayed unmatched. Germline CDR1 and CDR2: SGHKS and YYEKEE (reference sequence). The CDR3 loop spans 15 amino acids. CDR3 DNA sequence: TGTGCCAGCAGCCCGACAGGGCATACTAACTATGGCTACACCTTC. Its translation: CASSPTGHTNYGYTF.

The J gene is TRBJ1-4, the V gene TRBV4-3, with D tentatively TRBD1 (5 bases). V lost 1 base and J 5 bases, leaving 8 bases between the germline ends. The CDR3 covers 14 residues. Germline-derived CDR1 and CDR2 are LGHNA and YSLEER. CDR3 amino acids: CASSQGQRNEKLFF. The CDR3 nucleotides are TGCGCCAGCAGCCAAGGACAGAGGAATGAAAAACTGTTTTTT.